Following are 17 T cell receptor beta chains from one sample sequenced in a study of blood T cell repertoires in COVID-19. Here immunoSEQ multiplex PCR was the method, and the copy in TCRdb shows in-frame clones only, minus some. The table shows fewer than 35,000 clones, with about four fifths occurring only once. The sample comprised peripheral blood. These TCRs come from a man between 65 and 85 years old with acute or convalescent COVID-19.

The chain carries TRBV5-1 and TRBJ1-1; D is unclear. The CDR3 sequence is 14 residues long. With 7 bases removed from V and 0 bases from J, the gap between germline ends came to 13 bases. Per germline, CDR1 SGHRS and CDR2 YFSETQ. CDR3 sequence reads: CASYVGGMNTEAFF. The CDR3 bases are TGCGCCAGCTACGTCGGAGGCATGAACACTGAAGCTTTCTTT.

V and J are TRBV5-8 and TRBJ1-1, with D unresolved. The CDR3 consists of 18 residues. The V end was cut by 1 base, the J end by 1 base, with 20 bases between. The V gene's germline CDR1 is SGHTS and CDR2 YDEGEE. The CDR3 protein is CASSLYLRVPVSNTEAFF. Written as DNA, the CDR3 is TGTGCCAGCAGCTTGTATCTCCGAGTTCCGGTATCGAACACTGAAGCTTTCTTT.

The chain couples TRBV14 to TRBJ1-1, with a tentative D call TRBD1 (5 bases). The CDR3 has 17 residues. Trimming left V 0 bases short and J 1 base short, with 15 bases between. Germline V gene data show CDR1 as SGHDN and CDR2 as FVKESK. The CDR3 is CASSQDQLGLSNTEAFF. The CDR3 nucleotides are TGTGCCAGCAGCCAAGACCAACTGGGACTCTCGAACACTGAAGCTTTCTTT.

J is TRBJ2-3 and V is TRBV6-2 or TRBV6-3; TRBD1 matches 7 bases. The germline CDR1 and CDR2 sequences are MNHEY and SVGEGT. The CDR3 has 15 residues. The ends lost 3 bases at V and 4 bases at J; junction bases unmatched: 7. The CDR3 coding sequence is TGTGCCAGCAGTTATTTGAGACAGGGCCCAGATACGCAGTATTTT. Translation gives CASSYLRQGPDTQYF.

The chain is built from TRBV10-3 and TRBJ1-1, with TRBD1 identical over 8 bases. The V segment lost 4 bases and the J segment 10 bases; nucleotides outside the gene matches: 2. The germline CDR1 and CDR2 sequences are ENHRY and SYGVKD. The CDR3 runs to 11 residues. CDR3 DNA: TGTGCCATCAGTGCGGACAGGGTAGCTTTCTTT. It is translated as CAISADRVAFF.

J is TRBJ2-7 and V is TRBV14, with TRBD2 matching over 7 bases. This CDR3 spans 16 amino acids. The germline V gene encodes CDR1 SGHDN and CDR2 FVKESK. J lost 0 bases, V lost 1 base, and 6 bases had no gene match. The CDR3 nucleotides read TGTGCCAGCAGCCAAGCTCAAGGACTAGTCTCCTACGAGCAGTACTTC. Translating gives CASSQAQGLVSYEQYF.

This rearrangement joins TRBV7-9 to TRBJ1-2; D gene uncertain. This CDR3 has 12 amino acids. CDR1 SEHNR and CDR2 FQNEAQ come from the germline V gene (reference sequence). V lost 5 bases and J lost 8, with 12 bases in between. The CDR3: CASSPADRGYTF. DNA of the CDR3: TGTGCCAGCAGCCCCGCGGATAGGGGCTACACCTTC.

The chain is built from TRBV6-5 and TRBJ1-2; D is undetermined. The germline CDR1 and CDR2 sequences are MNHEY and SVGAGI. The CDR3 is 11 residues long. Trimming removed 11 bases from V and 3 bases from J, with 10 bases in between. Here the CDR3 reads CACMGYYGYTF. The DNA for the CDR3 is TGTGCCTGCATGGGCTACTATGGCTACACCTTC.

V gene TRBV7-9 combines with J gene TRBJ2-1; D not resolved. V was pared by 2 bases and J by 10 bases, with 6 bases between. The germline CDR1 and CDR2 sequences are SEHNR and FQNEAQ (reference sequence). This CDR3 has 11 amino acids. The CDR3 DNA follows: TGTGCCAGCAGCTTAACTTCAGAGCAGTTCTTC. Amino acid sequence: CASSLTSEQFF. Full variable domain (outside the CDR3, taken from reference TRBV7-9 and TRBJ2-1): DTGVSQNPRHKITKRGQNVTFRCDPISEHNRLYWYRQTLGQGPEFLTYFQNEAQLEKSRLLSDRFSAERPKGSFSTLEIQRTEQGDSAMYLCASSLTSEQFFGPGTRLTVL.

Written as DNA, the CDR3 is TGTGCCAGCAGCTTAGGACTAGCGGGGGGCGCAGCCGATACGCAGTATTTT. It encodes CASSLGLAGGAADTQYF. V and J are TRBV7-2 and TRBJ2-3, with 13 bases that match TRBD2. This CDR3 is built from 17 residues. V was pared by 1 base and J by 6 bases, with 7 bases of the junction left unmatched. The germline V gene has CDR1 SGHTA and CDR2 FQGNSA.

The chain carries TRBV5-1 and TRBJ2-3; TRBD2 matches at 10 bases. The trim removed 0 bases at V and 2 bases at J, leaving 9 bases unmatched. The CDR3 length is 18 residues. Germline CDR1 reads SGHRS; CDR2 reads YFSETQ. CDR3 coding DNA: TGCGCCAGCAGCTTGGCAGTTAGCGGGGGGCCCAACACAGATACGCAGTATTTT. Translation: CASSLAVSGGPNTDTQYF. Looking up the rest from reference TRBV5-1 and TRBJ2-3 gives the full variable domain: KAGVTQTPRYLIKTRGQQVTLSCSPISGHRSVSWYQQTPGQGLQFLFEYFSETQRNKGNFPGRFSGRQFSNSRSEMNVSTLELGDSALYLCASSLAVSGGPNTDTQYFGPGTRLTVL.

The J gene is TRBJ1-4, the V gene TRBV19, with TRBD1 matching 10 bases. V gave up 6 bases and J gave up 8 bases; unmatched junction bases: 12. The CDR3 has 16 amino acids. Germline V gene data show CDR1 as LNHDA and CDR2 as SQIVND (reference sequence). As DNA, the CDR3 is TGTGCCAGTAGGAGAACCGACAGGGGGCTAGAAGAAAAACTGTTTTTT. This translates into CASRRTDRGLEEKLFF.

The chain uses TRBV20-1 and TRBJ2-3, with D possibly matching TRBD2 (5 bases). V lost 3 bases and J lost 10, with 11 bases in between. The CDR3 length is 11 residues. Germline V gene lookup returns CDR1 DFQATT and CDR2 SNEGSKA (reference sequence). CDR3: CSAREDGPQYF. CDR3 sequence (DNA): TGCAGTGCTAGGGAGGATGGGCCGCAGTATTTT.

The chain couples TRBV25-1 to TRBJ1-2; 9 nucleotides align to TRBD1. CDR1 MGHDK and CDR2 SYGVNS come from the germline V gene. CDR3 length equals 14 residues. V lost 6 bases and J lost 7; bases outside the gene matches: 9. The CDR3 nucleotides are TGTGCCAGCAGCCCGGGACAGGGAATAGGTGGCTACACCTTC. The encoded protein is CASSPGQGIGGYTF.

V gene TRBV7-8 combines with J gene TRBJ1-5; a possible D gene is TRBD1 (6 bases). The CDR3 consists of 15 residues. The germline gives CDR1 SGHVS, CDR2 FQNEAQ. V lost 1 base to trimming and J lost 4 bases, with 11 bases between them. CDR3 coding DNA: TGTGCCAGCAGCTTAGACCGACAGGAGAATCAGCCCCAGCATTTT. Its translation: CASSLDRQENQPQHF.

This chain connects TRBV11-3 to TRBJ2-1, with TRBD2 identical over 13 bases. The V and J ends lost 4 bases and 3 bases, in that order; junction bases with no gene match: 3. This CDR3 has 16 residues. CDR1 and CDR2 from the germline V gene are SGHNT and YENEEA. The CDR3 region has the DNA TGTGCCAGCAGCTCGGGACTAGCGGGATTCTACAATGAGCAGTTCTTC. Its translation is CASSSGLAGFYNEQFF.

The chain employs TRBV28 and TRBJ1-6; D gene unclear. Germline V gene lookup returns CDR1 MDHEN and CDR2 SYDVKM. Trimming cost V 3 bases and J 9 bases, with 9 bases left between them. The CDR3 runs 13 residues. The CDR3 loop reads CASSLDEGSPLHF. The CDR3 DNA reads TGTGCCAGCAGTTTGGACGAGGGTTCACCCCTCCACTTT.